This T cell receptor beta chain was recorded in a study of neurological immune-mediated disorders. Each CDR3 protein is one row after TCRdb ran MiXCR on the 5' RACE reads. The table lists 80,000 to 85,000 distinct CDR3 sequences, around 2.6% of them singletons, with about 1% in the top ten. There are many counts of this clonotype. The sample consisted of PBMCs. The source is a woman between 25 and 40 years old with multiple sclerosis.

CDR3 sequence: CASSVTAFPTDTQYF. Written as DNA, the CDR3 is TGTGCCAGCAGCGTCACCGCTTTTCCAACAGATACGCAGTATTTT. This rearrangement joins TRBV9 to TRBJ2-3; D is ambiguous. Germline CDR1 SGDLS, CDR2 YYNGEE. Trimming left V 2 bases short and J 3 bases short, with 13 bases between. This CDR3 contains 15 residues.